This TCR beta chain was obtained from a study of T cell clonality in common variable immunodeficiency (dated by TCRdb to between 2015 and 2017). The research as a whole found: Increased TCRbeta clonality was found in CVID subjects compared with healthy controls (t-test p = 0.018), with the increase being most characteristic of about a third of subjects. Fewer deletions and N-nucleotide insertions were reportedly observed in CVID TCRbeta sequences, and highly modified clones with 13 or more V deletions were reportedly absent from CVID TCRbeta sequences. Healthy controls shared more TCRbeta clones with each other than CVID subjects shared among themselves (p < 0.0001). Although equal DNA input was used, an average of roughly 89,000 unique sequences per sample was obtained for controls, compared with approximately 32,000 for CVID samples. Differences among patients in the CVID cohort limited the correlations between repertoire features and clinical complications. The authors noted that sequencing repertoires of T cell subpopulations would be needed to clarify what caused the increased clonality in CVID.

CVID samples and control samples contributed equivalent amounts of genomic DNA as sequencing input. For every sample, a 60 bp segment covering the rearranged TCRbeta CDR3 region was amplified and then sequenced. The immunoSEQ assay, a bias-corrected multiplex PCR combined with high-throughput sequencing, was used for TCRbeta amplification. Processing in the source paper ran as follows. Every unique nucleotide sequence counted as a clone and was annotated with V, D and J genes, copy number and frequency. Sequences were labeled productive if in frame, and non-productive if out of frame or containing stop codons. As previously described, clonality was computed from Shannon's entropy. Mean CDR3 Kyte-Doolittle hydropathy was derived from the predicted amino acid sequences of productive clones. The R hclust function was used to hierarchically cluster scaled V gene usage with Manhattan distance and complete linkage. Sharing of clones by CDR3 amino acid sequence was evaluated by resampling 12 repertoires per group over 100 rounds. The repertoires were searched for 60 to 75 published EBV-specific TCRbeta sequences and 245 published CMV-specific TCRbeta sequences. After a couple of CVID samples that produced fewer than 10,000 sequences were dropped from the analysis, around 40 CVID repertoires remained. TCRdb's version of the immuneACCESS table is confined to in-frame rearrangements and falls short of the full clone set. An unresolved V gene accounts for under half of the shortfall where checked; the remainder is of unknown origin. Clonal size and the V and J genes are those of that table, whereas D and trimming came from the DNA. This sample includes 30,000 to 40,000 clones, and none of them was observed just once. The top ten clones comprise approximately 6.8% of the sample.

Diagnosis of CVID followed standard criteria, namely serum IgG, IgA and/or IgM below the normal range together with specific antibody deficiency. There were 40 to 45 subjects in the CVID group (about 29 male and around 15 female), ranging in age from about 8 to 64 years, with a mean age of roughly 40. Most CVID patients and most healthy controls were of Caucasian heritage. All CVID subjects had received replacement immunoglobulin therapy for at least one year at the time of study participation. No CVID subject was ill or taking immunomodulatory or immunosuppressive medication when blood was collected. Heparinized peripheral whole blood samples of about 4.5 to 8 ml were collected from each donor. Genomic DNA from adults with common variable immune deficiency (CVID) and from healthy adult controls was the source for sequencing TCRbeta CDR3 repertoires. Diluted blood was density-centrifuged over Hypaque 1077 or Ficoll-Paque to isolate peripheral blood mononuclear cells. Genomic DNA was extracted from unsorted mononuclear cells by Qiagen column purification or by a centrifugation-based method.

Reading the germline V gene gives CDR1 SGHNT and CDR2 YENEEA. The trim is 1 base for V and 2 bases for J, with a gap of 9 bases between the germline ends. There are 15 amino acids in the CDR3, from cysteine to phenylalanine inclusive. The DNA has 36 bases, all within the CDR3, and is read from base 1. On this clone: Its antigen is not yet known. The sequence runs out 3 residues before the end of the CDR3; the remainder is reconstructed from the germline J gene.

The sequence came from a human donor with common variable immunodeficiency. The chain is made from TRBV11-3 and TRBJ2-1; matching of 6 bases hints at TRBD1 as the D gene. What was sequenced was peripheral blood mononuclear cells. The CDR3: CASSLAGVTYNEQFF. CDR3 DNA, as far as it was read: TGTGCCAGCAGCTTAGCAGGGGTTACCTACAATGAG.